The 21 T cell receptor beta chains below were found in one sample sequenced in a study of blood T cell repertoires in COVID-19. Data came from immunoSEQ multiplex PCR; TCRdb stores just in-frame clones and leaves some out. The sample carries over 60,000 clones, 90% recorded once. Sequenced sample: peripheral blood. The origin of the receptors is a man aged 45-65 years with COVID-19, enrolled during active disease.

This clone was counted once. CDR3: CASSLLGGSNTGELFF. The CDR3, as DNA: TGTGCCAGCAGCTTATTAGGAGGTTCGAACACCGGGGAGCTGTTTTTT. The rearrangement uses TRBV7-7 and TRBJ2-2; maybe TRBD2 (5 bases). Trimming removed 2 bases from V and 0 bases from J, with 10 bases in between. This CDR3 has 16 residues. CDR1 is SSHAT and CDR2 is FNYEAQ in the germline V gene (reference sequence).

The chain carries TRBV30 and TRBJ2-7, with 9 bases that match TRBD1. The J segment lost 7 bases and the V segment lost 3 bases, leaving 10 bases of the junction unmatched. The CDR3 sequence is 14 residues long. Germline V gives CDR1 GTSNPN, CDR2 SVGIG (reference sequence). The CDR3 spells CAWSTPGQGREQYF. CDR3 DNA sequence: TGTGCCTGGAGCACCCCGGGACAGGGACGGGAGCAGTACTTC. Full variable domain (missing parts from reference TRBV30 and TRBJ2-7): SQTIHQWPATLVQPVGSPLSLECTVEGTSNPNLYWYRQAAGRGLQLLFYSVGIGQISSEVPQNLSASRPQDRQFILSSKKLLLSDSGFYLCAWSTPGQGREQYFGPGTRLTVT.

This clone was seen a single time. The gene calls are TRBV28 and TRBJ2-5; 11 bases are a match to TRBD2. In germline, CDR1 is MDHEN, CDR2 SYDVKM. Trimming removed 6 bases from V and 0 bases from J; junction bases left unmatched: 9. The CDR3 is made up of 17 amino acids. The CDR3 DNA is TGTGCCAGCAGACCGCCTAGCGGGAGGTCCAACCAAGAGACCCAGTACTTC. Translation gives CASRPPSGRSNQETQYF.

This rearrangement joins TRBV6-2 or TRBV6-3 to TRBJ1-2; the D gene is possibly TRBD1 (5 bases). The V gene's germline CDR1 is MNHEY and CDR2 SVGEGT. The CDR3 length is 14 residues. Trimming removed 2 bases from V and 3 bases from J, with 10 bases in between. CDR3 DNA sequence: TGTGCCAGCAGTTACGGAGACAGAGACTATGGCTACACCTTC. It is translated as CASSYGDRDYGYTF.

This clone has a single count. The chain carries TRBV5-1 and TRBJ2-7; tentative D call: TRBD2 (7 bases). Per the germline V gene, CDR1 is SGHRS and CDR2 is YFSETQ. Between the trimmed V and J ends, which lost 1 base and 6 bases, there was a span of 17 bases. The CDR3 totals 15 residues. This CDR3 reads CASSLRGAGQGEQYF. DNA for the CDR3: TGCGCCAGCAGCTTGCGGGGGGCGGGACAAGGCGAGCAGTACTTC.

Only one count was recorded for this clone. The V call is TRBV27, the J call TRBJ2-1; 7 bases map to TRBD2. Trimming took 1 base from V and 8 from J; bases not matched to a gene: 8. CDR1 is MNHEY, CDR2 SMNVEV, per germline (reference sequence). The CDR3 has 15 amino acids. The CDR3 DNA is TGTGCCAGCAGTTTATGGGGGAGGGGAAGGGATGAGCAGTTCTTC. Its translation: CASSLWGRGRDEQFF.

The chain links TRBV3-1 (or the pseudogene TRBV3-2) to TRBJ1-5, with 9 bases lining up with TRBD1. CDR3 length equals 15 residues. Germline V gene lookup returns CDR1 LGHDT and CDR2 YNNKEL (reference sequence). After removal of 3 bases from V and 5 bases from J, the junction contained 5 bases not matched to a gene. CDR3 loop: CASSQNRGQDQPQHF. In nucleotides, the CDR3 is TGTGCCAGCAGCCAGAACAGGGGGCAGGATCAGCCCCAGCATTTT.

V usage is TRBV7-2 and J usage is TRBJ2-7; the match to TRBD2 covers 12 bases. V lost 5 bases, J lost 1 base, and 3 bases stayed unmatched. This CDR3 has 15 residues. CDR1 is SGHTA and CDR2 is FQGNSA in the germline V gene. The CDR3 DNA reads as TGTGCCAGCAGCCCCACTAGCGGGGGGTCCTACGAGCAGTACTTC. This gives the protein CASSPTSGGSYEQYF.

The rearrangement links TRBV6-6 to TRBJ2-1; 10 nucleotides line up with TRBD2. CDR1 MNHNY and CDR2 SVGAGI come from the germline V gene (reference sequence). J gave up 6 bases and V 0 bases, and 5 bases lay outside the gene matches. The CDR3 is made up of 16 amino acids. The CDR3 DNA is TGTGCCAGCAGTTACTCAGCGGGAGGGACGGGCAATGAGCAGTTCTTC. Translating it yields CASSYSAGGTGNEQFF.

This chain connects TRBV25-1 to TRBJ1-2; D remains unclear. The CDR3 totals 11 residues. The ends were cut back, 3 bases at V and 8 bases at J, with 7 bases in the middle. Germline V CDR1 and CDR2: MGHDK, SYGVNS. This chain's CDR3 is CASSEWSGYTF. As DNA, the CDR3 is TGTGCCAGCAGTGAGTGGAGCGGCTACACCTTC.

The rearrangement joins TRBV4-1 to TRBJ1-2, with TRBD1 matching 7 bases. Germline assignment: CDR1 MGHRA and CDR2 YSYEKL. This CDR3 is 17 amino acids long. V gave up 0 bases and J gave up 2 bases; unmatched junction bases: 9. The CDR3 nucleotides are TGCGCCAGCAGCCAAGACCGGGGCAGGGGGGAAAACTATGGCTACACCTTC. As protein: CASSQDRGRGENYGYTF.

The chain employs TRBV29-1 and TRBJ1-2; 7 bases are a match to TRBD1. The CDR3 is 14 amino acids. From germline, CDR1 is SQVTM and CDR2 ANQGSEA. V dropped 6 bases and J dropped 0; count of bases not matched to a gene: 7. CDR3 sequence reads: CSVTGAFTNYGYTF. CDR3 sequence (DNA): TGCAGCGTCACAGGGGCCTTTACTAACTATGGCTACACCTTC.

This sequence joins TRBV7-9 and TRBJ2-5; maybe TRBD1 (5 bases). Trimming stripped 5 bases from V and 5 bases from J, with 12 bases between. The germline V gene has CDR1 SEHNR and CDR2 FQNEAQ (reference sequence). The CDR3 spans 13 residues. Here the CDR3 reads CASSLDSYETQYF. CDR3 nucleotides: TGTGCCAGCAGCCTAGACAGCTATGAGACCCAGTACTTC.

This clone was recorded a few times. The gene calls are TRBV6-6 and TRBJ1-5; 7 bases agree with TRBD1. V lost 8 bases to trimming and J lost 0 bases; unmatched junction nucleotides: 7. CDR1 is MNHNY and CDR2 is SVGAGI in the germline V gene (reference sequence). The CDR3 extends over 15 amino acids. The CDR3 DNA sequence: TGTGCCAGCGCCCACAGGGGTTATAGCAATCAGCCCCAGCATTTT. It is translated as CASAHRGYSNQPQHF.

The genes are TRBV19 and TRBJ1-1; perhaps TRBD1 as D (6 bases). CDR1 LNHDA and CDR2 SQIVND come from the germline V gene (reference sequence). The CDR3 loop spans 12 amino acids. Trimming cost V 5 bases and J 4 bases, with 8 bases left between them. In nucleotides, the CDR3 is TGTGCCAGTAGTGGACAGTTCACTGAAGCTTTCTTT. Encoded protein: CASSGQFTEAFF.

The V and J genes are TRBV7-9 and TRBJ1-4, with D possibly matching TRBD1 (6 bases). Trimming stripped 5 bases from V and 6 bases from J, with 16 bases between. The CDR3 loop spans 15 amino acids. The germline V gene has CDR1 SEHNR and CDR2 FQNEAQ (reference sequence). The CDR3 reads CASSRKQGGDEKLFF. In DNA, the CDR3 is TGTGCCAGCAGCCGTAAACAGGGTGGGGATGAAAAACTGTTTTTT. Together with reference TRBV7-9 and TRBJ1-4, the CDR3 gives the full variable domain: DTGVSQNPRHKITKRGQNVTFRCDPISEHNRLYWYRQTLGQGPEFLTYFQNEAQLEKSRLLSDRFSAERPKGSFSTLEIQRTEQGDSAMYLCASSRKQGGDEKLFFGSGTQLSVL.

The V gene is TRBV28, the J gene TRBJ1-1; 9 nucleotides match TRBD1. This CDR3 is built from 15 residues. Looked up from germline, CDR1 is MDHEN and CDR2 is SYDVKM. After removal of 4 bases from V and 4 bases from J, the junction contained 7 bases not matched to a gene. The DNA of the CDR3 is TGTGCCAGCAGTTCCTTGACAGGGGGGTTCACTGAAGCTTTCTTT. Its protein product is CASSSLTGGFTEAFF.

This clone was detected only a few times. The CDR3 bases are TGTGCCAGTTCGACAGGCCTGAACACTGAAGCTTTCTTT. It translates to CASSTGLNTEAFF. This chain uses TRBV6-6 with TRBJ1-1; maybe TRBD1 (6 bases). This CDR3 is 13 amino acids long. Between the trimmed V and J ends, which lost 9 bases and 0 bases, there was a span of 11 bases. Germline CDR1 and CDR2: MNHNY and SVGAGI (reference sequence).

This chain links TRBV18 with TRBJ2-1; TRBD1 agrees at 9 bases. Germline CDR1 reads KGHSH; CDR2 reads LQKENI. Trimming removed 5 bases from V and 4 bases from J; junction bases left unmatched: 6. There are 15 residues in the CDR3. CDR3: CASSATGGTYNEQFF. The CDR3 region has the DNA TGTGCCAGCTCAGCAACAGGGGGCACTTACAATGAGCAGTTCTTC.

The chain is built from TRBV3-1 (or the pseudogene TRBV3-2) and TRBJ2-7; perhaps TRBD2 as D (6 bases). The CDR3 length is 14 residues. The germline V gene has CDR1 LGHDT and CDR2 YNNKEL (reference sequence). Trimming removed 2 bases from V and 5 bases from J, with 13 bases in between. CDR3 loop: CASSQYGREDEQYF. CDR3 nucleotide sequence: TGTGCCAGCAGCCAATACGGGAGAGAGGACGAGCAGTACTTC.

The genes are TRBV7-9 and TRBJ2-1; 7 bases agree with TRBD2. The CDR3 loop spans 15 amino acids. Germline lookup yields CDR1 SEHNR and CDR2 FQNEAQ (reference sequence). V shed 1 base, J shed 4 bases, and the junction held 4 bases outside the gene matches. CDR3 residues: CASSLGSGTYNEQFF. The CDR3 DNA reads TGTGCCAGCAGCTTAGGAAGCGGGACTTACAATGAGCAGTTCTTC.